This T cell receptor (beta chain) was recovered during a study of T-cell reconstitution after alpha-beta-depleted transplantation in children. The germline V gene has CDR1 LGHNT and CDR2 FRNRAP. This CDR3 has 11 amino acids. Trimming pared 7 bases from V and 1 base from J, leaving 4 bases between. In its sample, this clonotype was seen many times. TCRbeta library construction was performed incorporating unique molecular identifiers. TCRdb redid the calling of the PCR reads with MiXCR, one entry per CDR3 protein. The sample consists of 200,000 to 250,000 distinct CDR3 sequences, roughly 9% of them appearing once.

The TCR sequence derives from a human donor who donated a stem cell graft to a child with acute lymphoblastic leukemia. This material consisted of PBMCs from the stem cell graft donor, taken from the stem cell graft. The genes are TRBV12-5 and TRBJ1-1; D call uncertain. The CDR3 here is CASVRNTEAFF. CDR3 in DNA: TGTGCTAGTGTAAGGAACACTGAAGCTTTCTTT.